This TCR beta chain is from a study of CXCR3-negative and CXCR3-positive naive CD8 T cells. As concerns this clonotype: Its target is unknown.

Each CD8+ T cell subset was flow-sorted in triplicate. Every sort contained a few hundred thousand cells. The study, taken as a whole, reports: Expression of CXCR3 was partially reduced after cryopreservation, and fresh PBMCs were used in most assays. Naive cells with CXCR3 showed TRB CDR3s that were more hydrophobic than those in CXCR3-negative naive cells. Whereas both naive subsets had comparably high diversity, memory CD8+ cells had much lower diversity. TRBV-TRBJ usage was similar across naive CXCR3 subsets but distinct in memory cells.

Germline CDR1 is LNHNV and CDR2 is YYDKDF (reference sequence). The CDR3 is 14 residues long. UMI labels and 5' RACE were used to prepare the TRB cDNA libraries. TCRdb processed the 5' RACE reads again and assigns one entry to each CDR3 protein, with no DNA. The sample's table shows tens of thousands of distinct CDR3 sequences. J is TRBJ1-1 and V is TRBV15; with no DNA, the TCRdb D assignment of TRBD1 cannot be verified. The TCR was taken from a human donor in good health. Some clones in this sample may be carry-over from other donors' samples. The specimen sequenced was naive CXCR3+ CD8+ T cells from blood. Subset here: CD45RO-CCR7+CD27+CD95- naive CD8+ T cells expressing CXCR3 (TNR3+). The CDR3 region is CATSGDRDGTEAFF.